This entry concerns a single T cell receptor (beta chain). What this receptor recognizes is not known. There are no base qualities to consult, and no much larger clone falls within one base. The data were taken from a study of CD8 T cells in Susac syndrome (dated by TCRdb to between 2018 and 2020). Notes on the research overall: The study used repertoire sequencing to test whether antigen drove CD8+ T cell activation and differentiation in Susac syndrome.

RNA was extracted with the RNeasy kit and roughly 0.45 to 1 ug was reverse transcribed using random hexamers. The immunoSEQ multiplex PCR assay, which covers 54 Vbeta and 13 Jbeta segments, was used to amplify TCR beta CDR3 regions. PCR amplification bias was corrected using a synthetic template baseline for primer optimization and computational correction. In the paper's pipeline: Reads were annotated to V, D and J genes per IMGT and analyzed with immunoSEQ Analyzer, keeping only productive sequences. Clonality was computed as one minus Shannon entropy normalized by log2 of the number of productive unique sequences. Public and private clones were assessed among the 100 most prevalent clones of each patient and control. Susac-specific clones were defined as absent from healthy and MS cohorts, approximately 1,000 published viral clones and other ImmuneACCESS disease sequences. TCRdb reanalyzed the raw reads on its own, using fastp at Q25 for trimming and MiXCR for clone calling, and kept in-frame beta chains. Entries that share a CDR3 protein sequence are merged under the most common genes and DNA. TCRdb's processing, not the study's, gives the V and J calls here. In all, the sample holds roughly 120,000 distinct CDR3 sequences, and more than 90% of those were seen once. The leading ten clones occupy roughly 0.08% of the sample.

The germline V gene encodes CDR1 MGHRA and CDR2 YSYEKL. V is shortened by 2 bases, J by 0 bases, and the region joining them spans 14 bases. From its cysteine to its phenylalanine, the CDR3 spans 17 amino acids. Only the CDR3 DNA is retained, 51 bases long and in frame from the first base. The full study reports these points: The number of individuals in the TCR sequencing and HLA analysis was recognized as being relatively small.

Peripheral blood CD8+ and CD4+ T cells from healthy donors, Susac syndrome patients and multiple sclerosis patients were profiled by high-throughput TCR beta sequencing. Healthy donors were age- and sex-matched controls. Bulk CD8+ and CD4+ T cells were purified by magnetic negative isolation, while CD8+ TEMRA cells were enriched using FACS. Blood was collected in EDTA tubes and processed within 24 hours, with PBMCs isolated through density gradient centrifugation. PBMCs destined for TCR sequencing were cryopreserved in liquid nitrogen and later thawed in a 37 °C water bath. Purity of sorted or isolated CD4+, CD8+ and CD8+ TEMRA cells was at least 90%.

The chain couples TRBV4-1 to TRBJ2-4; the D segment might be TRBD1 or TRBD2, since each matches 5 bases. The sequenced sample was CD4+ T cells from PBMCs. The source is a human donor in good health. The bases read TGCGCCAGCAGCCAAAGCGAGGGACGAATAGCCAAAAACATTCAGTACTTC. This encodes CASSQSEGRIAKNIQYF.